Below, 19 T cell receptor beta chains from the same sample are listed, as sequenced in a study of T cell responses to AZD1222 COVID-19 vaccine. Measured with immunoSEQ multiplex PCR; TCRdb has only the in-frame clones, and not every one. There are approximately 150,000 clones in the sample; about nine tenths occur only once, and approximately 2.1% lies in the top ten. This specimen consisted of peripheral blood, obtained 28 days after the second AZD1222 dose. The receptors derive from an adult who received the AZD1222 COVID-19 vaccine.

The V call is TRBV18, the J call TRBJ2-3; D is tentatively TRBD1 or TRBD2 (6 bases each). V was trimmed by 1 base and J by 1 base, leaving 12 bases between them. This CDR3 has 16 amino acids. CDR1 and CDR2 (germline): KGHSH, LQKENI. In DNA, the CDR3 is TGTGCCAGCTCACCACAGGGGGGATATGGCACAGATACGCAGTATTTT. Translated: CASSPQGGYGTDTQYF.

V usage is TRBV9 and J usage is TRBJ2-2; weak D call: TRBD2 (5 bases). V lost 5 bases to trimming and J lost 5 bases, with 22 bases between them. The CDR3 covers 17 residues. Germline V lookup: CDR1 SGDLS, CDR2 YYNGEE. The CDR3 DNA sequence: TGTGCCAGCAGGGCTTTCCCTAATGGGAGAGGGACCGGGGAGCTGTTTTTT. It encodes CASRAFPNGRGTGELFF.

This chain uses TRBV11-2 with TRBJ1-1; no clear D gene. Trimming stripped 5 bases from V and 6 bases from J, with 13 bases between. Per the germline V gene, CDR1 is SGHAT and CDR2 is FQNNGV. The CDR3 totals 13 residues. The DNA for the CDR3 is TGTGCCAGCAGCACGGGCGGACGGGCTGAAGCTTTCTTT. Protein: CASSTGGRAEAFF. Looking up the rest from reference TRBV11-2 and TRBJ1-1 gives the full variable domain: EAGVAQSPRYKIIEKRQSVAFWCNPISGHATLYWYQQILGQGPKLLIQFQNNGVVDDSQLPKDRFSAERLKGVDSTLKIQPAKLEDSAVYLCASSTGGRAEAFFGQGTRLTVV.

The gene calls are TRBV30 and TRBJ1-4; D ambiguous. V dropped 0 bases and J dropped 8 bases, with 10 bases sitting between them. CDR3 length: 13 amino acids. CDR1 and CDR2 (germline): GTSNPN, SVGIG (reference sequence). The CDR3 sequence: CAWSVSGPEKLFF. CDR3 coding DNA: TGTGCCTGGAGTGTAAGCGGACCGGAAAAACTGTTTTTT.

The gene calls are TRBV28 and TRBJ1-5; 9 bases match TRBD1. Trimming cost V 8 bases and J 9 bases; bases outside gene matches: 14. This CDR3 comprises 15 residues. CDR1 is MDHEN, CDR2 SYDVKM, per germline. The DNA of the CDR3 is TGTGCCAGCGGGGGGCCGGGACAGGGATCGGGGCCCCAGCATTTT. Its protein is CASGGPGQGSGPQHF. Full variable domain (outside the CDR3, taken from reference TRBV28 and TRBJ1-5): DVKVTQSSRYLVKRTGEKVFLECVQDMDHENMFWYRQDPGLGLRLIYFSYDVKMKEKGDIPEGYSVSREKKERFSLILESASTNQTSMYLCASGGPGQGSGPQHFGDGTRLSIL.

The V gene is TRBV12-2, the J gene TRBJ2-7. TRBV12-2 is assigned pseudogene status. The CDR3 contains 14 residues. Here the CDR3 reads CASRPQAGSYEQYV. The CDR3 DNA is TGTGCAAGTCGCCCCCAAGCAGGGAGTTACGAGCAGTACGTC.

The chain has TRBV19 and TRBJ1-2, with TRBD1 matching over 7 bases. The germline CDR1 and CDR2 sequences are LNHDA and SQIVND (reference sequence). J lost 5 bases, V lost 11 bases, and 11 bases had no gene match. This CDR3 is 13 amino acids long. CDR3 bases: TGTGCCTCTTCCCAGGGGGTTAGGTATGGCTACACCTTC. Its protein is CASSQGVRYGYTF.

This clone was recorded a few times. V gene TRBV29-1 combines with J gene TRBJ2-5; D unresolved. Germline CDR1 reads SQVTM; CDR2 reads ANQGSEA. This CDR3 region has 13 residues. The V end lost 4 bases, the J end lost 2 bases, and 11 bases lay between the germline ends. CDR3 in amino acids: CSVVANRQETQYF. In DNA, the CDR3 is TGCAGCGTTGTAGCCAATCGACAAGAGACCCAGTACTTC.

The chain uses TRBV28 and TRBJ1-1; 8 nucleotides agree with TRBD1. CDR1 and CDR2 (germline): MDHEN, SYDVKM. The CDR3 has 11 residues. Trimming took 10 bases from V and 7 from J; bases not matched to a gene: 5. CDR3 nucleotide sequence: TGTGCCACCGACGACAGGGGTGAAGCTTTCTTT. Protein: CATDDRGEAFF.

This chain joins TRBV6-2 or TRBV6-3 and TRBJ2-1; 12 bases are a match to TRBD2. Germline lookup yields CDR1 MNHEY and CDR2 SVGEGT. V gave up 3 bases and J gave up 4 bases; unmatched junction bases: 7. The CDR3 loop spans 17 amino acids. The CDR3 spells CASSYLLAGGPYNEQFF. The CDR3 bases are TGTGCCAGCAGTTATCTACTAGCGGGGGGCCCATACAATGAGCAGTTCTTC.

The V call is TRBV7-9, the J call TRBJ2-5; 7 positions agree with TRBD2. J lost 2 bases, V lost 5 bases, and 8 bases had no gene match. The CDR3 is 15 residues long. The germline V gene encodes CDR1 SEHNR and CDR2 FQNEAQ (reference sequence). CDR3 bases: TGTGCCAGCAGCCGAGGACTAGGAAGGCAAGAGACCCAGTACTTC. Its translation is CASSRGLGRQETQYF.

The CDR3 protein is CASSHLDGLAETQYF. The CDR3 nucleotides are TGTGCCAGCAGTCACTTAGATGGTTTGGCAGAGACCCAGTACTTC. The chain carries TRBV2 and TRBJ2-5; D remains ambiguous. This CDR3 is built from 15 residues. V shed 5 bases and J shed 4 bases, with 17 bases lying between them. Germline V CDR1 and CDR2: SNHLY, FYNNEI.

The chain carries TRBV7-9 and TRBJ1-5; tentative D call: TRBD1 (5 bases). Germline lookup yields CDR1 SEHNR and CDR2 FQNEAQ (reference sequence). V dropped 1 base and J dropped 5 bases, with 12 bases sitting between them. CDR3 length: 15 amino acids. The CDR3 here is CASSLGSGPDQPQHF. The CDR3 nucleotides are TGTGCCAGCAGCTTAGGATCAGGGCCCGATCAGCCCCAGCATTTT.

The rearrangement links TRBV6-4 to TRBJ2-2; 8 bases line up with TRBD1. Germline loops: CDR1 MRHNA, CDR2 SNTAGT. V was clipped by 4 bases and J by 7 bases; unmatched bases: 8. The CDR3 consists of 15 residues. This chain's CDR3 is CASSADRGIGGELFF. CDR3 DNA: TGTGCCAGCAGTGCCGACAGGGGCATCGGCGGGGAGCTGTTTTTT.

The J gene is TRBJ2-1, the V gene TRBV6-2 or TRBV6-3; tentatively, D is TRBD2 (6 bases). Looked up from germline, CDR1 is MNHEY and CDR2 is SVGEGT. The V and J ends lost 2 bases and 3 bases respectively, with 17 bases between them. The CDR3 is 17 residues long. The CDR3 DNA is TGTGCCAGCAGTTACAGCCCCCCGGCGGGGATCTACAATGAGCAGTTCTTC. Protein product: CASSYSPPAGIYNEQFF.

The chain joins TRBV7-2 to TRBJ2-1; D is possibly TRBD1 (6 bases). CDR3 length: 15 amino acids. The germline V and J ends were trimmed by 7 bases and 4 bases, with 17 bases remaining between them. Germline CDR1 and CDR2: SGHTA and FQGNSA. The CDR3 bases are TGTGCCAGCATCCTTGACCTGCAGGGGTACAATGAGCAGTTCTTC. Translating it yields CASILDLQGYNEQFF.

The chain employs TRBV2 and TRBJ2-3; either TRBD1 or TRBD2 may fit D (6 bases each). The CDR3 loop spans 17 amino acids. V was trimmed by 7 bases and J by 4 bases, leaving 24 bases between them. Germline V gene data show CDR1 as SNHLY and CDR2 as FYNNEI. This chain's CDR3 is CASKGGRGPSYADTQYF. Here the CDR3 DNA reads TGTGCCAGCAAGGGGGGCAGAGGACCATCATATGCAGATACGCAGTATTTT.

This clone has a handful of counts. V and J are TRBV19 and TRBJ1-2; 8 bases are shared with TRBD1. Germline V gene lookup returns CDR1 LNHDA and CDR2 SQIVND (reference sequence). The CDR3 has 13 amino acids. V lost 9 bases and J lost 4; bases outside the gene matches: 7. This CDR3 is CASSRGPGYGYTF. The CDR3 DNA sequence: TGTGCCAGCAGCAGGGGGCCGGGCTATGGCTACACCTTC.

This chain joins TRBV19 and TRBJ1-2; D is undetermined. Trimming shortened V by 5 bases and J by 4 bases, and 11 bases separated the two germline ends. CDR3 length: 13 amino acids. CDR1 is LNHDA, CDR2 SQIVND, per germline (reference sequence). The CDR3 coding sequence is TGTGCCAGTAGTCGGGAGGCGCCCTATGGCTACACCTTC. Translating it yields CASSREAPYGYTF.